This T cell receptor (beta chain) was sequenced in a study of shared clonotypes between healthy human individuals. Overall study: The plates for each donor numbered three CD4 naive, three CD4 memory, two CD8 naive and one CD8 memory. Study findings and constraints: Sorted-subset sequencing was shown by rarefaction to be incomplete despite large depth. Memory subsets generally showed lower estimated richness than naive subsets.

The trim removed 4 bases at V and 2 bases at J, leaving 5 bases unmatched. The CDR3 is 17 amino acids. Germline assignment: CDR1 LGHNA and CDR2 YSLEER. Concerning this clone itself: Its antigen is still unknown.

The naive CD8 population came from CD45RO-negative cells selected for CCR7, without terminally differentiated effector memory CD45RA+ cells. Sorted-subset replicate PCRs used about 0.2 ug DNA, approximately 33,000 T cell genomes. Profiling relied on immunoSEQ multiplex PCR, and the TCRdb table lists in-frame clones only, not all of them. The data show about 2 million clones, around 96% seen once. This sequence originates from a man aged 18-30 years in good health. Source material: naive CD8+ T cells sorted from blood. The J gene is TRBJ2-3, the V gene TRBV4-3; 14 positions match TRBD2. The CDR3 loop reads CASSLGTSGSDTDTQYF. CDR3 DNA sequence: TGCGCCAGCAGCCTCGGGACTAGCGGGAGTGACACAGATACGCAGTATTTT.